This T cell receptor beta chain was documented in a study of blood T cells in healthy people across ages. About the research overall: Capture via template switching afforded approximately one barcoded beta molecule per two T cells.

As concerns this clonotype: Germline is not matched at one junction end, which may reflect a read error.

The use of a sample-barcoded 5' primer and a J-beta primer mix characterized a second PCR of roughly 7 to 12 cycles. TCRdb recomputed calls from the 5' RACE reads with MiXCR, one row per CDR3 protein. Found here are about 830,000 distinct CDR3 sequences, 60% to 80% of them singletons; the top ten hold roughly 26%. CDR3 length: 15 amino acids. Looked up from germline, CDR1 is MNHEY and CDR2 is SMNVEV (reference sequence). This clonotype was obtained from a man younger than 40 in good health. The V call is TRBV27, the J call TRBJ2-5; 7 bases fit TRBD2. Sequenced input: blood. CDR3 residues: CASSLGRGYQGTQYF. The CDR3 bases are TGTGCCAGCAGTTTAGGGCGGGGGTACCAAGGGACCCAGTACTTC.